The T cell receptor beta chain under discussion was sequenced for a study of blood T cell repertoires in COVID-19. Generated by immunoSEQ multiplex PCR, the TCRdb table keeps only in-frame clones and is missing some. The sample lists about 150,000 clones, around three quarters occurring once. Material for sequencing was peripheral blood. The TCR comes from an elderly man with acute or convalescent COVID-19.

The CDR3 here is CASTLLKAARYTF. The CDR3 region has the DNA TGTGCCAGCACCCTATTGAAGGCGGCCCGCTACACCTTC. The chain combines TRBV13 with TRBJ1-2; D ambiguous. Germline values: CDR1 PRHDT, CDR2 FYEKMQ (reference sequence). Trimming pared 7 bases from V and 9 bases from J, leaving 18 bases between. The CDR3 is made up of 13 amino acids. The full variable domain, rest sourced from reference TRBV13 and TRBJ1-2, is AAGVIQSPRHLIKEKRETATLKCYPIPRHDTVYWYQQGPGQDPQFLISFYEKMQSDKGSIPDRFSAQQFSDYHSELNMSSLELGDSALYFCASTLLKAARYTFGSGTRLTVV.